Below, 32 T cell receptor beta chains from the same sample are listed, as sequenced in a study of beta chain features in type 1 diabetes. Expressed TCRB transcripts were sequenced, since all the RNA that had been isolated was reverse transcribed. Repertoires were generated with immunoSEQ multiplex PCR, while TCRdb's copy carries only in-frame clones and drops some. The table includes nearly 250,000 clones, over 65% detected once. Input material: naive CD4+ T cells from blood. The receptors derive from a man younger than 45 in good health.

The chain's CDR3 is CASSFQDRDTGELFF. For the CDR3, the DNA is TGCGCCAGCAGCTTTCAGGACAGGGACACCGGGGAGCTGTTTTTT. The chain is built from TRBV5-1 and TRBJ2-2; 8 bases match TRBD1. The CDR3 sequence is 15 residues long. V lost 2 bases, J lost 3 bases, and 3 bases stayed unmatched. The V gene's germline CDR1 is SGHRS and CDR2 YFSETQ.

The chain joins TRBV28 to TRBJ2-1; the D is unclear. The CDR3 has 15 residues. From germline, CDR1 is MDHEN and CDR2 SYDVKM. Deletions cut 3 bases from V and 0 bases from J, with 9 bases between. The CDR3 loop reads CASSFSAFSYNEQFF. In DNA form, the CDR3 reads TGTGCCAGCAGTTTCTCTGCCTTCTCCTACAATGAGCAGTTCTTC.

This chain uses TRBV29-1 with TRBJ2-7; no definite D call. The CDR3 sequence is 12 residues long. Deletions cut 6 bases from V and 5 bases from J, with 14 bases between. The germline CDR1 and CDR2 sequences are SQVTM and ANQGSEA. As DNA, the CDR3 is TGCAGCGTCGAGGCCCCGCCGGACGAGCAGTACTTC. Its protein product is CSVEAPPDEQYF.

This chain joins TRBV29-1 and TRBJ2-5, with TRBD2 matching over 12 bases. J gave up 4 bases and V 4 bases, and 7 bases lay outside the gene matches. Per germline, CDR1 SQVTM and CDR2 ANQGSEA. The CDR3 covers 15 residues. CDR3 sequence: CSVVSRLAGVETQYF. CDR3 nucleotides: TGCAGCGTTGTGAGCCGACTAGCGGGGGTAGAGACCCAGTACTTC.

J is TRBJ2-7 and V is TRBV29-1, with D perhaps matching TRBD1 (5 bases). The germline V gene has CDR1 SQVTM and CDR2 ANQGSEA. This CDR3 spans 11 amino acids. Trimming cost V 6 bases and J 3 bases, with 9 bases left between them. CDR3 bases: TGCAGCGTCCGCAGGGACTACGAGCAGTACTTC. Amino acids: CSVRRDYEQYF.

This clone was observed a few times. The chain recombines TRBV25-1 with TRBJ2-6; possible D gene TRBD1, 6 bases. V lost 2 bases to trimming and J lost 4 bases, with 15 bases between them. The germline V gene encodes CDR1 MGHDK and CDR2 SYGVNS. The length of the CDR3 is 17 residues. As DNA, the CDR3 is TGTGCCAGCAGTGAAACTCCAACAGGGCTCGGGGCCAACGTCCTGACTTTC. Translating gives CASSETPTGLGANVLTF.

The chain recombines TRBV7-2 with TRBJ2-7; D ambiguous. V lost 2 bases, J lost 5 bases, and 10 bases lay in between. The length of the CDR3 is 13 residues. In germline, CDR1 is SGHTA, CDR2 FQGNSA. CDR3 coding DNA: TGTGCCAGCAGCTTAATCGCGAGCCACGAGCAGTACTTC. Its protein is CASSLIASHEQYF.

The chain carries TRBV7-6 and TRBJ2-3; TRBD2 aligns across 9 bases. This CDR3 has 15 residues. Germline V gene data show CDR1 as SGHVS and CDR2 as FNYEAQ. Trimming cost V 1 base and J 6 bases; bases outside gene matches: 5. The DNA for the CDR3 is TGTGCCAGCAGCTTAGGGCGGGGGGGCCGTGATACGCAGTATTTT. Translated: CASSLGRGGRDTQYF.

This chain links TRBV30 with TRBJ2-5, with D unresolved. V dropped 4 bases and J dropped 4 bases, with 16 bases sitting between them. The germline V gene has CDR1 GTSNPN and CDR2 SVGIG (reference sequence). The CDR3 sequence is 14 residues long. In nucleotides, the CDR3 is TGTGCCTGGATGCCGAGGTGGCAAGGAGAGACCCAGTACTTC. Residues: CAWMPRWQGETQYF.

The CDR3: CSVDHRRNEQFF. In nucleotides, the CDR3 is TGCAGCGTTGACCACAGGCGGAATGAGCAGTTCTTC. The V and J genes are TRBV29-1 and TRBJ2-1; D perhaps matches TRBD1 (5 bases). Germline CDR1 SQVTM, CDR2 ANQGSEA. This CDR3 contains 12 residues. V was pared by 3 bases and J by 7 bases, with 10 bases between.

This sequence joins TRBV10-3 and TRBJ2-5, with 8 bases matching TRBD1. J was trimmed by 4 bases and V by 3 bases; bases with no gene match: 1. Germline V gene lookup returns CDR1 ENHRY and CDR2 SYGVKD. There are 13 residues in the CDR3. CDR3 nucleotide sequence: TGTGCCATCAGTGAACAGGGGGGAGAGACCCAGTACTTC. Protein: CAISEQGGETQYF.

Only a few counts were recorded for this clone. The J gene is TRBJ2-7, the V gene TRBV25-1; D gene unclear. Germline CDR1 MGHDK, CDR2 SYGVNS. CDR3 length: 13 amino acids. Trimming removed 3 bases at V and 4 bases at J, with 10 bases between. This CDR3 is CASSDGVKYEQYF. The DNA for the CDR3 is TGTGCCAGCAGTGATGGGGTAAAGTACGAGCAGTACTTC.

The CDR3, as DNA: TGTGCCAGCAGTTGGACAGTCACAGATACGCAGTATTTT. Its protein is CASSWTVTDTQYF. This sequence joins TRBV6-5 and TRBJ2-3; D is perhaps TRBD1 (6 bases). Per germline, CDR1 MNHEY and CDR2 SVGAGI. V was shortened by 4 bases and J by 2 bases, with 7 bases between the two germline ends. CDR3 length: 13 residues.

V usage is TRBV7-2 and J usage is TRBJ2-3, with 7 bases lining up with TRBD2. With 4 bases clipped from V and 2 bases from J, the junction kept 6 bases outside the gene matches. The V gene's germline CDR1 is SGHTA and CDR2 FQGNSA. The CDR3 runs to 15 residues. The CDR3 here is CASSSSSGATDTQYF. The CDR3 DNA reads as TGTGCCAGCAGCTCATCTAGCGGAGCCACAGATACGCAGTATTTT.

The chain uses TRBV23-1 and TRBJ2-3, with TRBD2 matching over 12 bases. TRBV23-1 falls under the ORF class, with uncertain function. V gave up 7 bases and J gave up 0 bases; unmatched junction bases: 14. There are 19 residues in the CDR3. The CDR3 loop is CASNLSGGLAGSSTDTQYF. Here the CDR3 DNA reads TGCGCCAGCAACCTTTCGGGGGGACTAGCGGGTTCTAGCACAGATACGCAGTATTTT.

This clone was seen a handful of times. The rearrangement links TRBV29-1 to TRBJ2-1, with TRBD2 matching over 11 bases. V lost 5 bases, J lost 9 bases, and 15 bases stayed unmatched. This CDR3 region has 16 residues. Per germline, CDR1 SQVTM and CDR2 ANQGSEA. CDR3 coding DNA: TGCAGCGTTTTTTTACCCCTTAGCGGGAGGGCCGGTGAGCAGTTCTTC. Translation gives CSVFLPLSGRAGEQFF.

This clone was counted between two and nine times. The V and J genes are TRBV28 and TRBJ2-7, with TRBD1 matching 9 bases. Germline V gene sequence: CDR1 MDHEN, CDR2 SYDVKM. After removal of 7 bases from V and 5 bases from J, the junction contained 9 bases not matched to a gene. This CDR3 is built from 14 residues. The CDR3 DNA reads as TGTGCCAGCATTGACAGGGGGTATGTGGACGAGCAGTACTTC. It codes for CASIDRGYVDEQYF.

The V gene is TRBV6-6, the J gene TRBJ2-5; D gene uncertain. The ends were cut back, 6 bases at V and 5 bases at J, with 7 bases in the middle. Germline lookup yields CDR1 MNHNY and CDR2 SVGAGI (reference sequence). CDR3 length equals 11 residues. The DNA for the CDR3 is TGTGCCAGCAGCCATGGGGAGACCCAGTACTTC. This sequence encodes CASSHGETQYF.

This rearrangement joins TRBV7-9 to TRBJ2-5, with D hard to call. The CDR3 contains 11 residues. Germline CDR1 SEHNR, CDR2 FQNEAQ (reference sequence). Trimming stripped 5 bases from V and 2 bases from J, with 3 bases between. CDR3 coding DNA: TGTGCCAGCAGCGAACAAGAGACCCAGTACTTC. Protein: CASSEQETQYF.

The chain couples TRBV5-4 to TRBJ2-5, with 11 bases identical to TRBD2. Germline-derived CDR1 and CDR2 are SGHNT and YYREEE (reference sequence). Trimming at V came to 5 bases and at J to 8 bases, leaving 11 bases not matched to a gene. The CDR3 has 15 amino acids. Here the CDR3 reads CASSSGTSGPGTQYF. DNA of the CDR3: TGTGCCAGCAGTTCCGGGACTAGCGGCCCGGGAACCCAGTACTTC.

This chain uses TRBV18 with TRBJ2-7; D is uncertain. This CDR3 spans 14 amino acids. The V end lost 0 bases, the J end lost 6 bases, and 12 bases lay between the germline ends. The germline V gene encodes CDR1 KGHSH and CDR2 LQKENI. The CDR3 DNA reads TGTGCCAGCTCACCACCTGTCAAGGAGAGCGAGCAGTACTTC. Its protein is CASSPPVKESEQYF.

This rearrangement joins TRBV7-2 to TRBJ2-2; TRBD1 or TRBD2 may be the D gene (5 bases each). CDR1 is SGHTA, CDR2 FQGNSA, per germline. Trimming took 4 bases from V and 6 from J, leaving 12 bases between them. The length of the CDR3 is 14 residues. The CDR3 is CASSSLGGPGELFF. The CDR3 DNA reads TGTGCCAGCAGCTCACTTGGGGGTCCCGGGGAGCTGTTTTTT.

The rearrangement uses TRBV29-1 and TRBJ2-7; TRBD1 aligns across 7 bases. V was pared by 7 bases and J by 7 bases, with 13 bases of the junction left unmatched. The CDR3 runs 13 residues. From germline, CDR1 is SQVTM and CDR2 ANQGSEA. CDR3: CSGRTGPSGEQYF. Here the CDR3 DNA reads TGCAGCGGGCGGACAGGCCCCTCGGGGGAGCAGTACTTC.

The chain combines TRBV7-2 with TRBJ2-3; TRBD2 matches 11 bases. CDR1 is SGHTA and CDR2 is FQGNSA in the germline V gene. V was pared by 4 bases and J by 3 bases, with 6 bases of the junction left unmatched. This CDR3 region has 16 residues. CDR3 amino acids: CASSSTLAGATDTQYF. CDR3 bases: TGTGCCAGCAGCTCGACACTAGCGGGAGCGACAGATACGCAGTATTTT.

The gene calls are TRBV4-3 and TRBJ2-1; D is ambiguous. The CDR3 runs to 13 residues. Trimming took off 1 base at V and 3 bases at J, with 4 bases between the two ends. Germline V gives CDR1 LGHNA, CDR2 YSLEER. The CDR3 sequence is CASSQVVYNEQFF. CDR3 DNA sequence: TGCGCCAGCAGCCAAGTTGTCTACAATGAGCAGTTCTTC.

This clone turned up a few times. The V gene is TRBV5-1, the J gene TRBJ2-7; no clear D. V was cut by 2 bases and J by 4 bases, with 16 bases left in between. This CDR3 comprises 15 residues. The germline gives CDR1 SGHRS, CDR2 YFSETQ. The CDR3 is CASSFSARAGYEQYF. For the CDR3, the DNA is TGCGCCAGCAGCTTCTCAGCCCGAGCTGGGTACGAGCAGTACTTC.

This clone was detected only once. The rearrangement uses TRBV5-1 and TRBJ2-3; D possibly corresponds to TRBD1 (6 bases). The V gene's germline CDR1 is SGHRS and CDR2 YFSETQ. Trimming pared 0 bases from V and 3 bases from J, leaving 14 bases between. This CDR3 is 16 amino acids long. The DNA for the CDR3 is TGCGCCAGCAGCTTGGCCATGGGGGCCGGAACAGATACGCAGTATTTT. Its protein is CASSLAMGAGTDTQYF.

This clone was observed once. The CDR3 region is CAISESSGGSTDTQYF. In DNA form, the CDR3 reads TGTGCCATCAGTGAGTCTAGCGGGGGCAGCACAGATACGCAGTATTTT. V usage is TRBV10-3 and J usage is TRBJ2-3; 9 nucleotides match TRBD2. With 0 bases clipped from V and 0 bases from J, the junction kept 1 base outside the gene matches. The CDR3 spans 16 residues. Germline V lookup: CDR1 ENHRY, CDR2 SYGVKD.

The CDR3: CSSRGLAEGVTLTNEQFF. The CDR3 nucleotides read TGCAGCTCGAGAGGGCTAGCGGAAGGTGTGACTCTGACTAATGAGCAGTTCTTC. The rearrangement links TRBV29-1 to TRBJ2-1; 7 bases match TRBD2. The CDR3 loop spans 18 amino acids. Germline trimming cut 8 bases from V and 7 bases from J; bases unmatched to any gene: 26. The germline V gene has CDR1 SQVTM and CDR2 ANQGSEA.

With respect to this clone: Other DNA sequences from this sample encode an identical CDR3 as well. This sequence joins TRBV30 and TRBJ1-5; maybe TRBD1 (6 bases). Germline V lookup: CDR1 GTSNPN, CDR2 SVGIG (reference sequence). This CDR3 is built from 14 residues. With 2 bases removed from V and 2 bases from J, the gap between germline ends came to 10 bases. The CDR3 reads CAWSLAGGNQPQHF. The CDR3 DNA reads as TGTGCCTGGAGTTTGGCAGGGGGCAATCAGCCCCAGCATTTT.

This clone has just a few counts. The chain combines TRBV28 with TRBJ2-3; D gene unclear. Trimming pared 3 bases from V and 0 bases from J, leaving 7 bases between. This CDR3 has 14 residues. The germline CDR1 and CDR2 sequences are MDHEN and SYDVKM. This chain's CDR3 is CASSLPQSTDTQYF. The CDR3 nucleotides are TGTGCCAGCAGTTTGCCCCAGAGCACAGATACGCAGTATTTT. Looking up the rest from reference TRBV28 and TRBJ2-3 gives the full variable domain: DVKVTQSSRYLVKRTGEKVFLECVQDMDHENMFWYRQDPGLGLRLIYFSYDVKMKEKGDIPEGYSVSREKKERFSLILESASTNQTSMYLCASSLPQSTDTQYFGPGTRLTVL.

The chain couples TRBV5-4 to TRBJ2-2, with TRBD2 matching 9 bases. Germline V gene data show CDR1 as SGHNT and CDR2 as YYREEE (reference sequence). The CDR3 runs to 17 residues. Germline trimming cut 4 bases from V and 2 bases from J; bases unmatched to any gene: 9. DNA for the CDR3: TGTGCCAGCAGCCCCGGGGTAGCGGGAGTCAACACCGGGGAGCTGTTTTTT. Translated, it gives CASSPGVAGVNTGELFF.